Listed below are T cell receptor beta chains from one sample, sequenced in a study of blood T cell repertoires in COVID-19. Repertoires were generated with immunoSEQ multiplex PCR, while TCRdb's copy carries only in-frame clones and drops some. The sample has over 140,000 clones, less than 80% seen once; the top ten hold 3.5% to 5%. Sequences were obtained from peripheral blood. These receptors all stem from a woman of 80 years or more with active or convalescent COVID-19. CDR3s leave out the opening cysteine and the closing phenylalanine or tryptophan. Fields, in order: V gene, CDR3 length, J gene, CDR3 protein.

TRBV3-1/TRBV3-2	12	TRBJ2-2	ASSPESGTGELF
TRBV5-1	13	TRBJ1-5	ASSIDNYSNQPQH
TRBV7-2	14	TRBJ1-6	ASSLEGARANSPLH
TRBV25-1	12	TRBJ1-2	ASSEALGARGYT
TRBV3-1/TRBV3-2	13	TRBJ2-5	ASSQVGQGRETQY
TRBV25-1	14	TRBJ1-6	ASSYSRSSYNSPLH
TRBV18	14	TRBJ1-2	ASSPSPGRTGGGYT
TRBV19	15	TRBJ2-3	ASSIDLRRTITDTQY
TRBV25-1	14	TRBJ1-1	ASSYMGGGGHTEAF
TRBV19	13	TRBJ2-1	ASSIGTGSLSEQF
TRBV30	12	TRBJ1-1	AWGTGPMNTEAF
TRBV12-5	13	TRBJ1-6	ASGSGQGRYSPLH
TRBV28	11	TRBJ1-2	ASRMDSLYGYT
TRBV30	11	TRBJ1-5	AWRRDSNQPQH
TRBV7-6	14	TRBJ2-1	ASSLVEGARYNEQF
TRBV30	14	TRBJ1-4	AWSGTLITTNEKLF
TRBV12-2	17	TRBJ2-7	ASRCRGLLFEAPGYEQY
TRBV28	10	TRBJ2-5	ASSSPPGTQY
TRBV29-1	10	TRBJ1-2	SVNDRGVGYT
TRBV2	10	TRBJ1-4	AARQGWEKLF
TRBV2	13	TRBJ1-4	ASSKDRRQNEKLF
TRBV11-3	13	TRBJ2-1	ASSLQGAYDNEQF
TRBV3-1/TRBV3-2	15	TRBJ2-6	ASSPGTGGSGANVLT
TRBV19	12	TRBJ1-1	ASRGGRLNTEAF
TRBV5-1	14	TRBJ2-2	ASSLGLGLSAGELF